One sample yielded the 18 T cell receptor beta chains listed below, sequenced in a study of beta chain features in type 1 diabetes. The study reverse transcribed the entire isolated RNA, so it sequenced expressed TCRB transcripts. The table came from immunoSEQ multiplex PCR; TCRdb's copy has only in-frame clones and leaves some out. The sample lists around 300,000 clones, around 13% occurring once. Material: central memory CD4+ T cells from blood. Receptors were obtained from a man between 25 and 39 years old in good health.

This clone was observed a handful of times. The rearrangement joins TRBV7-2 to TRBJ2-1; 8 bases match TRBD1. CDR1 is SGHTA and CDR2 is FQGNSA in the germline V gene. The CDR3 contains 17 residues. V trimming: 6 bases; J trimming: 3 bases; junction bases outside the gene matches: 13. CDR3: CASRRTPGGTLYNEQFF. DNA of the CDR3: TGTGCCAGCAGACGTACCCCAGGGGGCACCCTCTACAATGAGCAGTTCTTC.

This clone turned up a few times. The V and J genes are TRBV18 and TRBJ1-1, with D maybe TRBD1 (6 bases). Looked up from germline, CDR1 is KGHSH and CDR2 is LQKENI. V gave up 2 bases and J gave up 2 bases, with 12 bases separating them. The CDR3 is made up of 15 amino acids. DNA for the CDR3: TGTGCCAGCTCACCAGCGACAGGCTACAACACTGAAGCTTTCTTT. Residues: CASSPATGYNTEAFF.

This chain joins TRBV5-1 and TRBJ1-2, with 7 nucleotides matching TRBD1. Germline CDR1 and CDR2: SGHRS and YFSETQ. V dropped 0 bases and J dropped 8; count of bases not matched to a gene: 4. There are 13 residues in the CDR3. The CDR3 spells CASSLEQGIGYTF. CDR3 bases: TGCGCCAGCAGCTTGGAACAGGGGATCGGCTACACCTTC.

Many counts were recorded for this clone. In nucleotides, the CDR3 is TGTGCCAGCACCAGAAAGGACAGGGGGGACGAGCAGTACGTC. Its protein product is CASTRKDRGDEQYV. The rearrangement joins TRBV6-5 to TRBJ2-7; 10 positions match TRBD1. V lost 7 bases, J lost 5 bases, and 8 bases stayed unmatched. This CDR3 has 14 residues. Per germline, CDR1 MNHEY and CDR2 SVGAGI.

In this sample, this clone turned up a few times. CDR3 in amino acids: CAWARGTFGQPQHF. The CDR3, as DNA: TGTGCCTGGGCCCGCGGGACATTTGGGCAGCCCCAGCATTTT. V usage is TRBV30 and J usage is TRBJ1-5; TRBD1 is a possible D gene (6 bases). Trimming took 5 bases from V and 7 from J, leaving 18 bases between them. CDR1 GTSNPN and CDR2 SVGIG come from the germline V gene (reference sequence). The CDR3 runs 14 residues.

This sequence joins TRBV6-5 and TRBJ1-5; the D gene is possibly TRBD1 (6 bases). This CDR3 comprises 13 residues. Trimming stripped 6 bases from V and 7 bases from J, with 13 bases between. Per the germline V gene, CDR1 is MNHEY and CDR2 is SVGAGI. CDR3 protein: CASRKQGQQPQHF. As DNA, the CDR3 is TGTGCCAGCAGAAAACAGGGTCAGCAGCCCCAGCATTTT.

This clone was observed many times. The chain couples TRBV18 to TRBJ2-5; TRBD2 matches at 8 bases. Germline V lookup: CDR1 KGHSH, CDR2 LQKENI. The V and J ends lost 4 bases and 4 bases, in that order; junction bases with no gene match: 8. The CDR3 is 15 amino acids. The CDR3 region is CASSLPGTRRETQYF. In DNA form, the CDR3 reads TGTGCCAGCTCACTCCCGGGGACTAGAAGAGAGACCCAGTACTTC. The full variable domain, rest sourced from reference TRBV18 and TRBJ2-5, is NAGVMQNPRHLVRRRGQEARLRCSPMKGHSHVYWYRQLPEEGLKFMVYLQKENIIDESGMPKERFSAEFPKEGPSILRIQQVVRGDSAAYFCASSLPGTRRETQYFGPGTRLLVL.

This clone was seen a few times. The gene calls are TRBV5-4 and TRBJ2-7; possibly TRBD1 for D (6 bases). V lost 2 bases to trimming and J lost 1 base, with 10 bases between them. Germline V CDR1 and CDR2: SGHNT, YYREEE (reference sequence). The CDR3 has 14 residues. The CDR3 DNA follows: TGTGCCAGCAGCTTAAAACAGGGATCCTACGAGCAGTACTTC. It is translated as CASSLKQGSYEQYF.

The sample holds a few counts of this clone. This chain links TRBV18 with TRBJ2-7, with D perhaps TRBD1 (5 bases). The CDR3 consists of 13 residues. V dropped 9 bases and J dropped 6 bases, with 18 bases sitting between them. Per germline, CDR1 KGHSH and CDR2 LQKENI. The CDR3 coding sequence is TGTGCCAGTGCCGATTTAGGGGCCTCCGAGCAGTACTTC. It encodes CASADLGASEQYF.

This clone was recorded a few times. This rearrangement joins TRBV9 to TRBJ2-1, with TRBD1 identical over 7 bases. Germline assignment: CDR1 SGDLS and CDR2 YYNGEE. V was clipped by 3 bases and J by 5 bases; unmatched bases: 14. This CDR3 spans 17 amino acids. CDR3 nucleotides: TGTGCCAGCAGCGCGAGAGGGGACAGATATTTAAACAATGAGCAGTTCTTC. It codes for CASSARGDRYLNNEQFF.

In this sample, this clone turned up a few times. The rearrangement links TRBV6-1 to TRBJ2-7, with D uncertain. V gave up 6 bases and J gave up 3 bases, with 15 bases separating them. The CDR3 contains 14 residues. Germline lookup yields CDR1 MNHNS and CDR2 SASEGT. For the CDR3, the DNA is TGTGCCAGCAGCGTGACATCTACGGGCTACGAGCAGTACGTC. It encodes CASSVTSTGYEQYV.

The chain uses TRBV4-3 and TRBJ2-3; 13 bases agree with TRBD2. There are 20 residues in the CDR3. V lost 0 bases and J lost 0; bases outside the gene matches: 9. The germline V gene has CDR1 LGHNA and CDR2 YSLEER. CDR3: CASSQDPGLAGTSSTDTQYF. The CDR3 DNA reads as TGCGCCAGCAGCCAAGACCCGGGACTAGCGGGGACTTCGAGCACAGATACGCAGTATTTT.

This chain links TRBV11-2 with TRBJ1-1, with 9 positions matching TRBD1. The V and J ends lost 4 bases and 7 bases, in that order; junction bases with no gene match: 4. This CDR3 spans 13 amino acids. Looked up from germline, CDR1 is SGHAT and CDR2 is FQNNGV. CDR3 bases: TGTGCCAGCAGCTCGGACAGGGGAGTTGAAGCTTTCTTT. Encoded protein: CASSSDRGVEAFF.

This clone was observed a few times. This CDR3 is also generated by other DNA sequences in the sample. The V and J genes are TRBV18 and TRBJ2-2; D remains ambiguous. Trimming stripped 3 bases from V and 1 base from J, with 6 bases between. CDR3 length equals 14 residues. CDR1 is KGHSH, CDR2 LQKENI, per germline. The CDR3 is CASSPGLNTGELFF. CDR3 in DNA: TGTGCCAGCTCACCGGGATTGAACACCGGGGAGCTGTTTTTT.

This chain links TRBV13 with TRBJ1-2; D possibly corresponds to TRBD1 (5 bases). The CDR3 is 16 residues long. Germline V CDR1 and CDR2: PRHDT, FYEKMQ (reference sequence). V was cut by 3 bases and J by 0 bases, with 14 bases left in between. The CDR3 coding sequence is TGTGCCAGCAGCTTCCAGCAGGGCAACACTAACTATGGCTACACCTTC. Encoded protein: CASSFQQGNTNYGYTF.

This clone was seen only a few times. V usage is TRBV5-1 and J usage is TRBJ1-1; D is undetermined. CDR1 and CDR2 (germline): SGHRS, YFSETQ. Trimming stripped 0 bases from V and 8 bases from J, with 11 bases between. The CDR3 has 13 amino acids. CDR3 in DNA: TGCGCCAGCAGCTTGGGATTATCGGAGGAAGCTTTCTTT. This codes for CASSLGLSEEAFF.

This chain uses TRBV6-1 with TRBJ2-3; 7 bases are a match to TRBD2. This CDR3 spans 15 amino acids. CDR1 and CDR2 from the germline V gene are MNHNS and SASEGT. Trimming at V came to 4 bases and at J to 3 bases, leaving 7 bases not matched to a gene. CDR3: CASSGEGRRTDTQYF. The CDR3 nucleotides read TGTGCCAGCAGTGGGGAGGGGCGAAGAACAGATACGCAGTATTTT.

V gene TRBV27 combines with J gene TRBJ2-1, with D maybe TRBD2 (6 bases). The CDR3 loop spans 13 amino acids. Germline CDR1 reads MNHEY; CDR2 reads SMNVEV (reference sequence). V was trimmed by 3 bases and J by 10 bases, leaving 13 bases between them. The CDR3 DNA sequence: TGTGCCAGCAGTTTTGCGACTAGGGGCGAGCAGTTCTTC. This gives the protein CASSFATRGEQFF.